What follows are 30 T cell receptor beta chains derived from one specimen sequenced in a study of blood T cell repertoires in COVID-19. Sequenced by immunoSEQ multiplex PCR; TCRdb stores in-frame clones only, minus some. Among about 140,000 clones, about 77% were seen once, and the ten largest hold around 9.5%. The sequenced material came from peripheral blood. These receptors were taken from a woman aged 45-65 years with active or convalescent COVID-19.

This clone has just a few counts. The CDR3 here is CASSTKMGQSNTEAFF. CDR3 nucleotides: TGTGCCAGCAGTACAAAAATGGGACAGTCGAACACTGAAGCTTTCTTT. The chain is built from TRBV27 and TRBJ1-1, with 7 bases matching TRBD1. The CDR3 spans 16 residues. V shed 5 bases, J shed 1 base, and the junction held 10 bases outside the gene matches. Germline CDR1 MNHEY, CDR2 SMNVEV (reference sequence).

The V call is TRBV9, the J call TRBJ2-1; TRBD1 matches 8 bases. CDR1 is SGDLS, CDR2 YYNGEE, per germline. V was clipped by 4 bases and J by 7 bases; unmatched bases: 13. The CDR3 length is 16 residues. In DNA form, the CDR3 reads TGTGCCAGCAGCTCCCCGGACAGGGCCTCTTGGAATGAGCAGTTCTTC. It yields the protein CASSSPDRASWNEQFF.

The genes are TRBV7-8 and TRBJ2-1; TRBD2 matches 15 bases. V trimming: 5 bases; J trimming: 5 bases; junction bases outside the gene matches: 10. Germline V gene lookup returns CDR1 SGHVS and CDR2 FQNEAQ. The CDR3 extends over 18 amino acids. The CDR3 DNA reads as TGTGCCAGCAGCAAGAGGGGACTAGCGGGAGGCGCAAACAATGAGCAGTTCTTC. It translates to CASSKRGLAGGANNEQFF.

This sequence joins TRBV6-2 or TRBV6-3 and TRBJ1-2; 7 nucleotides line up with TRBD1. Germline CDR1 is MNHEY and CDR2 is SVGEGT. The CDR3 has 15 amino acids. Unmatched junction bases numbered 14, after V lost 6 bases and J lost 7 bases. The CDR3 region has the DNA TGTGCCAGCAGCTGGAAACCGGGACAGAGGAGTGGCTACACCTTC. Its translation: CASSWKPGQRSGYTF.

CDR3 sequence reads: CASSQASGTGVWYF. In nucleotides, the CDR3 is TGTGCCAGCAGCCAGGCATCCGGGACTGGGGTGTGGTATTTT. This rearrangement joins TRBV3-1 (or the pseudogene TRBV3-2) to TRBJ2-3; possibly TRBD2 for D (6 bases). The CDR3 totals 14 residues. Looked up from germline, CDR1 is LGHDT and CDR2 is YNNKEL (reference sequence). V lost 3 bases and J lost 14, with 21 bases in between.

The chain joins TRBV18 to TRBJ2-6; 9 bases align to TRBD2. The CDR3 is 17 residues long. In germline, CDR1 is KGHSH, CDR2 LQKENI. The V and J ends lost 2 bases and 4 bases, in that order; junction bases with no gene match: 6. The CDR3 DNA reads as TGTGCCAGCTCACCAAATGCGGGAGGGACCGGGGCCAACGTCCTGACTTTC. Its protein product is CASSPNAGGTGANVLTF. The complete variable domain, with remaining parts taken from reference TRBV18 and TRBJ2-6, reads NAGVMQNPRHLVRRRGQEARLRCSPMKGHSHVYWYRQLPEEGLKFMVYLQKENIIDESGMPKERFSAEFPKEGPSILRIQQVVRGDSAAYFCASSPNAGGTGANVLTFGAGSRLTVL.

This clone came up once. The V and J genes are TRBV3-1 (or the pseudogene TRBV3-2) and TRBJ1-2; 7 nucleotides match TRBD1. The CDR3 length is 15 residues. Germline V gives CDR1 LGHDT, CDR2 YNNKEL (reference sequence). J lost 8 bases, V lost 0 bases, and 9 bases had no gene match. This CDR3 reads CASSQERQGVRGYTF. The CDR3 DNA reads as TGTGCCAGCAGCCAAGAAAGGCAGGGGGTTCGAGGCTACACCTTC.

This clone was found a few times. V is TRBV7-3 and J is TRBJ2-5; 11 positions agree with TRBD2. V was pared by 6 bases and J by 3 bases, with 9 bases of the junction left unmatched. Germline assignment: CDR1 SGHTA and CDR2 FQGTGA. CDR3 length equals 16 residues. As DNA, the CDR3 is TGTGCCAGCAGAGGGGCACTAGCGGGAGTGAAAGAGACCCAGTACTTC. This translates into CASRGALAGVKETQYF.

This rearrangement joins TRBV28 to TRBJ2-3; 10 bases are shared with TRBD2. The CDR3 is 17 residues long. Germline V CDR1 and CDR2: MDHEN, SYDVKM. V trimming: 4 bases; J trimming: 2 bases; junction bases outside the gene matches: 9. The CDR3 spells CASSSGILAGATDTQYF. DNA of the CDR3: TGTGCCAGCAGTTCGGGGATTCTAGCGGGAGCCACAGATACGCAGTATTTT.

The count of this clone is one. The genes are TRBV3-1 (or the pseudogene TRBV3-2) and TRBJ1-1, with a weak D call TRBD1 (6 bases). The germline V gene has CDR1 LGHDT and CDR2 YNNKEL (reference sequence). The V end was cut by 0 bases, the J end by 2 bases, with 7 bases between. CDR3 length: 14 amino acids. As DNA, the CDR3 is TGTGCCAGCAGCCAAGAAGGGGGAAACACTGAAGCTTTCTTT. Residues: CASSQEGGNTEAFF.

The rearrangement joins TRBV28 to TRBJ2-3, with 10 bases matching TRBD2. CDR1 MDHEN and CDR2 SYDVKM come from the germline V gene. The V gene end was trimmed by 10 bases and the J gene end by 0 bases; junction bases not matched to a gene: 10. CDR3 length: 16 amino acids. CDR3 nucleotides: TGTGCCAACCGGACTAGCGGAGCCATAAGCACAGATACGCAGTATTTT. As protein: CANRTSGAISTDTQYF.

The V gene is TRBV2, the J gene TRBJ1-1; tentative D call: TRBD1 (6 bases). The germline V gene has CDR1 SNHLY and CDR2 FYNNEI. V was cut by 5 bases and J by 0 bases, with 13 bases left in between. This CDR3 has 15 residues. CDR3 protein: CASSSTGHMNTEAFF. In nucleotides, the CDR3 is TGTGCCAGCAGTTCGACAGGACACATGAACACTGAAGCTTTCTTT.

The chain carries TRBV11-2 and TRBJ2-3, with D uncertain. V gave up 5 bases and J gave up 1 base, with 13 bases separating them. The CDR3 is made up of 15 amino acids. CDR1 and CDR2 (germline): SGHAT, FQNNGV. CDR3 sequence reads: CASSDSGLRTDTQYF. CDR3 in DNA: TGTGCCAGCAGCGATTCTGGGCTCCGCACAGATACGCAGTATTTT.

The V call is TRBV4-3, the J call TRBJ2-4; 9 bases line up with TRBD2. Germline V gene sequence: CDR1 LGHNA, CDR2 YSLEER. J gave up 1 base and V 0 bases, and 4 bases lay outside the gene matches. The CDR3 covers 17 residues. The CDR3 here is CASSQEVAGEAKNIQYF. DNA for the CDR3: TGCGCCAGCAGCCAAGAAGTAGCGGGAGAGGCCAAAAACATTCAGTACTTC.

The V gene is TRBV7-2, the J gene TRBJ2-7; no firm D call. The ends were cut back, 0 bases at V and 2 bases at J, with 5 bases in the middle. The CDR3 has 13 residues. Per the germline V gene, CDR1 is SGHTA and CDR2 is FQGNSA. The DNA of the CDR3 is TGTGCCAGCAGCTTAGCCGCTACCTACGAGCAGTACTTC. It encodes CASSLAATYEQYF. The full variable domain, rest sourced from reference TRBV7-2 and TRBJ2-7, is GAGVSQSPSNKVTEKGKDVELRCDPISGHTALYWYRQSLGQGLEFLIYFQGNSAPDKSGLPSDRFSAERTGGSVSTLTIQRTQQEDSAVYLCASSLAATYEQYFGPGTRLTVT.

The V gene is TRBV6-2 or TRBV6-3, the J gene TRBJ2-4; 7 positions agree with TRBD2. Germline V lookup: CDR1 MNHEY, CDR2 SVGEGT. Trimming cost V 3 bases and J 16 bases; bases outside gene matches: 6. This CDR3 comprises 11 residues. CDR3 sequence reads: CASSYRTSFYF. The DNA for the CDR3 is TGTGCCAGCAGTTATCGGACTAGTTTTTACTTC.

The V gene is TRBV27, the J gene TRBJ1-2; TRBD1 agrees at 11 bases. The CDR3 totals 16 residues. Germline V gene sequence: CDR1 MNHEY, CDR2 SMNVEV (reference sequence). J was trimmed by 4 bases and V by 2 bases; bases with no gene match: 6. CDR3 bases: TGTGCCAGCAGTTTAGGACAGGGGGCGGGATTCTATGGCTACACCTTC. Translation gives CASSLGQGAGFYGYTF.

This chain connects TRBV19 to TRBJ1-2; 8 nucleotides match TRBD1. Germline V gives CDR1 LNHDA, CDR2 SQIVND (reference sequence). The CDR3 runs to 14 residues. V lost 6 bases to trimming and J lost 5 bases; unmatched junction nucleotides: 8. The CDR3 region has the DNA TGTGCCAGTAGGACAGGGGCCGGTTTTTATGGCTACACCTTC. Amino acids: CASRTGAGFYGYTF.

The sample holds one count of this clone. The genes are TRBV30 and TRBJ2-5; D is ambiguous. This CDR3 has 13 residues. Germline V gene lookup returns CDR1 GTSNPN and CDR2 SVGIG (reference sequence). V lost 0 bases and J 3 bases, leaving 8 bases between the germline ends. The CDR3, as DNA: TGTGCCTGGAGTGTTGGGCAGAAAGAGACCCAGTACTTC. Amino acid sequence: CAWSVGQKETQYF.

This clone was observed once. CDR3 in DNA: TGTGCCAGTAGTTCGTCAGGGACAGTTAGCAATCAGCCCCAGCATTTT. Amino acids: CASSSSGTVSNQPQHF. V and J are TRBV19 and TRBJ1-5; 7 bases line up with TRBD1. This CDR3 spans 16 amino acids. V trimming: 5 bases; J trimming: 0 bases; junction bases outside the gene matches: 7. Germline values: CDR1 LNHDA, CDR2 SQIVND (reference sequence).

The rearrangement joins TRBV7-9 to TRBJ1-1; 9 bases match TRBD1. Trimming cost V 2 bases and J 3 bases; bases outside gene matches: 4. The CDR3 runs to 15 residues. Germline V gives CDR1 SEHNR, CDR2 FQNEAQ (reference sequence). CDR3 residues: CASSLRGQGYTEAFF. The CDR3 nucleotides are TGTGCCAGCAGCTTACGGGGACAGGGCTACACTGAAGCTTTCTTT.

The V and J genes are TRBV19 and TRBJ1-4; possibly TRBD1 for D (5 bases). V gave up 6 bases and J gave up 7 bases, with 18 bases separating them. The CDR3 has 15 amino acids. Germline CDR1 and CDR2: LNHDA and SQIVND (reference sequence). CDR3: CASSPLVGVAEKLFF. The CDR3 nucleotides are TGTGCCAGTAGCCCACTTGTAGGGGTGGCTGAAAAACTGTTTTTT.

This clone was observed a few times. This chain joins TRBV4-3 and TRBJ1-3; 10 bases are a match to TRBD1. The CDR3 is made up of 15 amino acids. The trim removed 3 bases at V and 8 bases at J, leaving 7 bases unmatched. Germline-derived CDR1 and CDR2 are LGHNA and YSLEER. This CDR3 reads CASSQMTGGRDTIYF. The CDR3 DNA is TGCGCCAGCAGCCAGATGACAGGGGGCAGGGACACCATATATTTT.

This clone has just a few counts. V is TRBV19 and J is TRBJ1-3, with 9 positions matching TRBD1. The CDR3 consists of 17 residues. The V segment lost 7 bases and the J segment 0 bases; nucleotides outside the gene matches: 10. Germline values: CDR1 LNHDA, CDR2 SQIVND (reference sequence). Written as DNA, the CDR3 is TGTGCCAGTACCAGGGGGGGACAGGGCCTCTCTGGAAACACCATATATTTT. Amino acids: CASTRGGQGLSGNTIYF.

CDR3 amino acids: CAWTEGGAEAFF. In nucleotides, the CDR3 is TGTGCCTGGACGGAAGGGGGGGCTGAAGCTTTCTTT. The chain links TRBV30 to TRBJ1-1; D perhaps matches TRBD1 (6 bases). Germline CDR1 and CDR2: GTSNPN and SVGIG (reference sequence). V shed 4 bases and J shed 6 bases, with 12 bases lying between them. This CDR3 has 12 amino acids. Complete variable domain (other parts from reference TRBV30 and TRBJ1-1): SQTIHQWPATLVQPVGSPLSLECTVEGTSNPNLYWYRQAAGRGLQLLFYSVGIGQISSEVPQNLSASRPQDRQFILSSKKLLLSDSGFYLCAWTEGGAEAFFGQGTRLTVV.

The chain links TRBV27 to TRBJ2-2; TRBD2 aligns across 7 bases. The J segment lost 1 base and the V segment lost 3 bases, leaving 5 bases of the junction unmatched. CDR3 size: 16 residues. The germline V gene encodes CDR1 MNHEY and CDR2 SMNVEV (reference sequence). The CDR3 region is CASSFPSGMNTGELFF. CDR3 bases: TGTGCCAGCAGTTTTCCAAGCGGGATGAACACCGGGGAGCTGTTTTTT.

The chain links TRBV6-4 to TRBJ1-1; D might be TRBD1 (5 bases). The length of the CDR3 is 15 residues. Germline V gene lookup returns CDR1 MRHNA and CDR2 SNTAGT. The V end lost 4 bases, the J end lost 0 bases, and 12 bases lay between the germline ends. The chain's CDR3 is CASSAPGKMNTEAFF. The CDR3 DNA reads as TGTGCCAGCAGTGCCCCAGGGAAAATGAACACTGAAGCTTTCTTT.

The V and J genes are TRBV5-8 and TRBJ1-5; TRBD1 aligns across 7 bases. CDR1 SGHTS and CDR2 YDEGEE come from the germline V gene. The CDR3 has 14 residues. V trimming: 0 bases; J trimming: 6 bases; junction bases outside the gene matches: 3. The CDR3 nucleotides are TGTGCCAGCAGCTTGGAGACAGGGAGTCAGCCCCAGCATTTT. Protein: CASSLETGSQPQHF.

The chain combines TRBV4-2 with TRBJ1-1; no clear D. Between the trimmed V and J ends, which lost 1 base and 7 bases, there was a span of 10 bases. Germline V gene lookup returns CDR1 LGHNA and CDR2 YNFKEQ. CDR3 length: 13 residues. The CDR3 loop is CASSQVSGGEAFF. CDR3 in DNA: TGTGCCAGCAGCCAAGTCTCAGGTGGTGAAGCTTTCTTT.

J is TRBJ2-7 and V is TRBV19, with a tentative D call TRBD2 (6 bases). CDR3 length equals 12 residues. V lost 7 bases and J lost 7, with 14 bases in between. Germline V gene data show CDR1 as LNHDA and CDR2 as SQIVND (reference sequence). CDR3: CASIKSAGEQYF. DNA for the CDR3: TGTGCCAGTATCAAATCAGCGGGTGAGCAGTACTTC.